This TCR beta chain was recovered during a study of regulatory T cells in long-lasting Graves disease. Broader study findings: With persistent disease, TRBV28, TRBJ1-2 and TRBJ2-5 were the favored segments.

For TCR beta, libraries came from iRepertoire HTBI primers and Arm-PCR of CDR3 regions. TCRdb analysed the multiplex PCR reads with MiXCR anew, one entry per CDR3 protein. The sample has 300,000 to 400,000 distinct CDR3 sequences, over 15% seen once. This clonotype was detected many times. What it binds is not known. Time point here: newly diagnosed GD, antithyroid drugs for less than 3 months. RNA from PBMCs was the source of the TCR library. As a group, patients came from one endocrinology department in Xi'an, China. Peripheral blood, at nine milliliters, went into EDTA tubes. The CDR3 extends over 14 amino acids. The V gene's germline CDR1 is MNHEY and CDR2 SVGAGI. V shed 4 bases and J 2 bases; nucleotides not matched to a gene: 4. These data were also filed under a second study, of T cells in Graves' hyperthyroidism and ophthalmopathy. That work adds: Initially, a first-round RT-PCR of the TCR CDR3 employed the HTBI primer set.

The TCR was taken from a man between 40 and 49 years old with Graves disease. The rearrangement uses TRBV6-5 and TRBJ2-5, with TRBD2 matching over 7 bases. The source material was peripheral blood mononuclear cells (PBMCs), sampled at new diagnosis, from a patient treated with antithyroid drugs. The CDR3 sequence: CASSSGLPQETQYF. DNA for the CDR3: TGTGCCAGCAGTTCGGGACTACCTCAAGAGACCCAGTACTTC.